What follows are 2 T cell receptor beta chains derived from one specimen sequenced in a study of regulatory T cells in long-lasting Graves disease. HTBI primers from iRepertoire and Arm-PCR of CDR3 regions yielded the TCR beta libraries. TCRdb redid the calling of the multiplex PCR reads with MiXCR, one entry per CDR3 protein. The data show 400,000 to 500,000 distinct CDR3 sequences, 20% to 25% seen once. The sample's time point: persistent/refractory GD, antithyroid drugs over 5 years with positive TRAb. Construction of the TCR library relied on RNA isolated from PBMCs. The sequences come from peripheral blood mononuclear cells (PBMCs), collected when the disease was refractory, from a patient treated with antithyroid drugs. These receptors came from a female donor with Graves disease.

In DNA form, the CDR3 reads TGCGCCAGCAGCCAGACTAGTGATGGCACAGATACGCAGTATTTT. Amino acids: CASSQTSDGTDTQYF. The rearrangement links TRBV4-3 to TRBJ2-3; possible D gene TRBD2, 6 bases. Germline lookup yields CDR1 LGHNA and CDR2 YSLEER. This CDR3 is built from 15 residues. Trimming took 3 bases from V and 1 from J, leaving 11 bases between them.

This chain joins TRBV7-3 and TRBJ2-7, with TRBD2 as a possible D gene (5 bases). CDR1 is SGHTA and CDR2 is FQGTGA in the germline V gene. This CDR3 has 15 residues. The germline V and J ends were trimmed by 2 bases and 3 bases, with 14 bases remaining between them. In DNA form, the CDR3 reads TGTGCCAGCAGCTTATTAGCCGGACTGGACTACGAGCAGTACTTC. Translation: CASSLLAGLDYEQYF.